Detailed here is one TCR beta chain. This entry is derived from a study of blood T cell repertoires in COVID-19. Overall study context: Whether acute or convalescent, the COVID-19 samples came from the United States, Italy and Spain. Sources were T cells, B-cell-depleted T cells, or PBMCs; the material itself was cDNA or gDNA.

Method: immunoSEQ multiplex PCR; TCRdb's copy keeps in-frame clones and lacks some. The sample records approximately 140,000 clones, around 80% being singletons. The sample taken for sequencing was peripheral blood. The TCR was taken from a man in his forties or fifties with acute or convalescent COVID-19.

The CDR3 DNA reads as TGTGCCAGCAGTTTGCGGGGGGCCAACGTCCTGACTTTC. Protein: CASSLRGANVLTF. The chain uses TRBV12-3 or TRBV12-4 and TRBJ2-6; no clear D. The CDR3 is made up of 13 amino acids. The V end lost 3 bases, the J end lost 4 bases, and 4 bases lay between the germline ends.